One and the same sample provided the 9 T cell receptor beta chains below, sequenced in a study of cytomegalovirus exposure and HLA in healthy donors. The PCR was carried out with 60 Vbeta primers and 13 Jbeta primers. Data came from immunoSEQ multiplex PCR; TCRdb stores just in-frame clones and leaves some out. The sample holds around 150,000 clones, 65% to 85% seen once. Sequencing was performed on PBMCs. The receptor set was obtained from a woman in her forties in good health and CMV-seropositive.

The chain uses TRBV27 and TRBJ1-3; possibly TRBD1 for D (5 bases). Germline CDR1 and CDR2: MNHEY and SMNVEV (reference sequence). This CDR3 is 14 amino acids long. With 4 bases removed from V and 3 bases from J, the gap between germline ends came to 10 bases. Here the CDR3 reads CASSSLGGGNTIYF. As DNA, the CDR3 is TGTGCCAGCAGTTCCCTGGGGGGTGGAAACACCATATATTTT.

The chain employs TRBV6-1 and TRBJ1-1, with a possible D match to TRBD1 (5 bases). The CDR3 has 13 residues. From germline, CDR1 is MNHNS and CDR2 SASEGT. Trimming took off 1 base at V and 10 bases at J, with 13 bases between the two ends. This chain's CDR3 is CASSEDGGYGAFF. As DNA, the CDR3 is TGTGCCAGCAGTGAAGACGGGGGGTATGGAGCTTTCTTT.

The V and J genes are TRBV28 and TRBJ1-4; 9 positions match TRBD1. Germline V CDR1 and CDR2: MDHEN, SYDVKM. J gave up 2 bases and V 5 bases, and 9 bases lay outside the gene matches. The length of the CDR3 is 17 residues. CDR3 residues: CASSTIQGASTNEKLFF. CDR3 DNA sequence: TGTGCCAGCAGTACGATACAGGGGGCGAGCACTAATGAAAAACTGTTTTTT. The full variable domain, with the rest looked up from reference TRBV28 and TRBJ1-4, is DVKVTQSSRYLVKRTGEKVFLECVQDMDHENMFWYRQDPGLGLRLIYFSYDVKMKEKGDIPEGYSVSREKKERFSLILESASTNQTSMYLCASSTIQGASTNEKLFFGSGTQLSVL.

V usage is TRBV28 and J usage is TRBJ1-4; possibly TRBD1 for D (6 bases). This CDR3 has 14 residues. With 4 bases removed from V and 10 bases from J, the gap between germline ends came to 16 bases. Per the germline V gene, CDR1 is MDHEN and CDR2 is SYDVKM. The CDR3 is CASSSPGGPGKLFF. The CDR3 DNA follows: TGTGCCAGCAGTTCCCCGGGGGGCCCGGGAAAACTGTTTTTT.

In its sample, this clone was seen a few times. CDR3 nucleotide sequence: TGTGCCAGCAGTACCCCGGAGACAGCTAACTATGGCTACACCTTC. Protein: CASSTPETANYGYTF. This chain uses TRBV6-6 with TRBJ1-2; weak D call: TRBD1 (5 bases). Trimming removed 5 bases from V and 0 bases from J, with 13 bases in between. CDR3 length: 15 residues. Germline V CDR1 and CDR2: MNHNY, SVGAGI (reference sequence).

CDR3 amino acids: CASSLNLAGPPYEQYF. In DNA form, the CDR3 reads TGTGCCAGCAGCTTAAATCTAGCGGGCCCCCCCTACGAGCAGTACTTC. The gene calls are TRBV5-6 and TRBJ2-7; TRBD2 aligns across 8 bases. Germline V gene lookup returns CDR1 SGHDT and CDR2 YYEEEE. This CDR3 is built from 16 residues. Trimming cost V 2 bases and J 2 bases; bases outside gene matches: 9. Filled out from reference TRBV5-6 and TRBJ2-7, the complete variable domain reads DAGVTQSPTHLIKTRGQQVTLRCSPKSGHDTVSWYQQALGQGPQFIFQYYEEEERQRGNFPDRFSGHQFPNYSSELNVNALLLGDSALYLCASSLNLAGPPYEQYFGPGTRLTVT.

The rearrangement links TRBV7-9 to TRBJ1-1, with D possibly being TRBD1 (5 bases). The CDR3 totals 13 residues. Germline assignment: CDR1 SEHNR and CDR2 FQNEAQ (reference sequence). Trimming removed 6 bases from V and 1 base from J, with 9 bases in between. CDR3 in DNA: TGTGCCAGCAGGGTAGGGGCGAACACTGAAGCTTTCTTT. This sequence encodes CASRVGANTEAFF.

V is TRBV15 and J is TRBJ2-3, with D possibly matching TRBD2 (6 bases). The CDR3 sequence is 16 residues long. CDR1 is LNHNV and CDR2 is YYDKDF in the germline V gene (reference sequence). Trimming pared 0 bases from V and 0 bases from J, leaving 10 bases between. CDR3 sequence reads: CATSRDGGASTDTQYF. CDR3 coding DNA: TGTGCCACCAGCAGAGATGGCGGGGCTAGCACAGATACGCAGTATTTT.

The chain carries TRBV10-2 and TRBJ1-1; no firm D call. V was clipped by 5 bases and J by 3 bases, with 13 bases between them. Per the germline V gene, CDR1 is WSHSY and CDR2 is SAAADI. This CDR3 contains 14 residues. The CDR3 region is CASSLLRLDTEAFF. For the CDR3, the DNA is TGCGCCAGCAGTCTCCTAAGACTTGACACTGAAGCTTTCTTT.